The clone carrying this TCR beta chain was picked up a small number of times. In each case, RNA was isolated and then reverse transcribed into cDNA as the sequencing template. Libraries were prepared by immunoSEQ multiplex PCR; TCRdb keeps only in-frame clonotypes and omits some of them. Among 90,000 to 150,000 clones listed, around 58% were seen once. This entry comes from a study of CD8+ T cells in alopecia areata. Study-level background: By percentage of affected scalp area, the severity of treated patients was scored.

The CDR3 spans 14 residues. Losses at the gene ends were 3 bases for V and 3 bases for J; bases not matched to a gene: 3. Germline V gene data show CDR1 as GTSNPN and CDR2 as SVGIG (reference sequence). Regarding treatment: oral pan-JAK inhibitor, 5-10 mg twice daily. From alopecia areata patients, lesional scalp punch biopsies and peripheral blood were collected. The rearrangement joins TRBV30 to TRBJ1-5; TRBD1 aligns across 9 bases. The sequence was collected from a human donor with alopecia areata. Sequences were derived from CD8+ T cells sorted from blood, sampled at week 4, from a patient treated with tofacitinib. CDR3 protein: CAWSTGGTNQPQHF. The CDR3 nucleotides read TGTGCCTGGAGCACAGGGGGCACCAATCAGCCCCAGCATTTT.